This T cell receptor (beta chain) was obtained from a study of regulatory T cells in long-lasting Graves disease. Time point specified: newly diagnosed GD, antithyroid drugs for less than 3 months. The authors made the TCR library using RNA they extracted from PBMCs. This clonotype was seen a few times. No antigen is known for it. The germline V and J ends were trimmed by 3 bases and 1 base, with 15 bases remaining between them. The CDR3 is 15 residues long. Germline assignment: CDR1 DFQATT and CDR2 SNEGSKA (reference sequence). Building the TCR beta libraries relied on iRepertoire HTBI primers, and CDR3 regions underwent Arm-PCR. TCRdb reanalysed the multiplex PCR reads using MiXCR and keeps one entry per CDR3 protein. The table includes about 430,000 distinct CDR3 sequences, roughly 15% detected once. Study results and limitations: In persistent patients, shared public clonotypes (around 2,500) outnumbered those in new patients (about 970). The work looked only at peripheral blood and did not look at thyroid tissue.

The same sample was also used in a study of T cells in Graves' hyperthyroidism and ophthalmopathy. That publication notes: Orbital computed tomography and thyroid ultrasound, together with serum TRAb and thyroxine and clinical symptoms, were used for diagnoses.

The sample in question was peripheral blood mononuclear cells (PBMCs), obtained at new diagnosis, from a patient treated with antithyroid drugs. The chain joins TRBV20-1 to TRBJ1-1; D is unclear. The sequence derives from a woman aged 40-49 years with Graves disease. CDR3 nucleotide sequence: TGCAGTGCTAGGAAGTCCTTAACACCGAACACTGAAGCTTTCTTT. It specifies CSARKSLTPNTEAFF.